These 14 T cell receptor beta chains were all obtained from the same sample, sequenced in a study of blood T cell repertoires in COVID-19 (dated by TCRdb to the early 2020s). Library preparation employed the immunoSEQ multiplex PCR assay. Not all clones reach the TCRdb copy of this immuneACCESS table, which keeps in-frame sequences only. Checked studies attribute under half of the gap to unresolved V genes and leave the rest unexplained. The sample data list hundreds of thousands of clones, and more than 75% of these were observed just once. Of the sample, 2.5% to 3.5% is held by the ten largest clones. Sequenced: peripheral blood. The origin of the receptors is a human donor in a cohort sampled during active COVID-19.

CDR3 region: CSVEVSGGRYNEQFF. The DNA for the CDR3 is TGCAGCGTTGAAGTTAGCGGGGGACGGTACAATGAGCAGTTCTTC. This sequence joins TRBV29-1 and TRBJ2-1; 9 bases match TRBD2. The CDR3 is 15 amino acids. Per the germline V gene, CDR1 is SQVTM and CDR2 is ANQGSEA. The V gene end was trimmed by 1 base and the J gene end by 4 bases; junction bases not matched to a gene: 5.

This sequence joins TRBV2 and TRBJ2-7, with 7 positions matching TRBD1. Per germline, CDR1 SNHLY and CDR2 FYNNEI. This CDR3 is built from 14 residues. Trimming cost V 8 bases and J 1 base; bases outside gene matches: 8. The CDR3 nucleotides are TGTGCCAGCGGTAAGAGACAGGGTTCCTACGAGCAGTACTTC. Translating it yields CASGKRQGSYEQYF.

The rearrangement links TRBV2 to TRBJ1-2, with a tentative D call TRBD1 (6 bases). CDR1 is SNHLY and CDR2 is FYNNEI in the germline V gene. V lost 7 bases and J lost 8, with 23 bases in between. CDR3 size: 15 residues. The CDR3 DNA reads TGTGCCAGCAAGAGGTCGGCAGGGGTGATGGGAGGCTACACCTTC. Translated: CASKRSAGVMGGYTF.

This rearrangement joins TRBV11-2 to TRBJ2-6; a weak D match, TRBD1 (6 bases). With 8 bases removed from V and 3 bases from J, the gap between germline ends came to 17 bases. Germline V CDR1 and CDR2: SGHAT, FQNNGV. This CDR3 has 16 residues. CDR3 nucleotides: TGTGCCAGCTGCCCCCTCAGGGGAAGTGGGGCCAACGTCCTGACTTTC. It specifies CASCPLRGSGANVLTF.

This rearrangement joins TRBV24-1 to TRBJ1-2; D call uncertain. The CDR3 extends over 11 amino acids. V was pared by 3 bases and J by 8 bases, with 6 bases between. The germline gives CDR1 KGHDR, CDR2 SFDVKD. The CDR3 DNA reads as TGTGCCACCAGTGATCCCTCCGGCTACACCTTC. As protein: CATSDPSGYTF.

V and J are TRBV19 and TRBJ1-4, with TRBD1 identical over 8 bases. Germline CDR1 reads LNHDA; CDR2 reads SQIVND (reference sequence). This CDR3 comprises 14 residues. V gave up 3 bases and J gave up 5 bases; unmatched junction bases: 2. The CDR3 DNA follows: TGTGCCAGTAGTATTTCAGGGGGCAATGAAAAACTGTTTTTT. Translated: CASSISGGNEKLFF.

The rearrangement joins TRBV28 to TRBJ2-7; 12 positions match TRBD1. The CDR3 sequence is 15 residues long. Per the germline V gene, CDR1 is MDHEN and CDR2 is SYDVKM. Trimming removed 7 bases from V and 6 bases from J; junction bases left unmatched: 10. CDR3 sequence: CASTLSGTGGAEQYF. In DNA, the CDR3 is TGTGCCAGCACCCTGTCCGGGACAGGGGGCGCCGAGCAGTACTTC.

This clone was seen more than once but under ten times. The chain links TRBV5-1 to TRBJ1-2, with D unresolved. CDR1 and CDR2 (germline): SGHRS, YFSETQ. Trimming removed 4 bases from V and 2 bases from J, with 12 bases in between. There are 14 residues in the CDR3. The CDR3 region is CASSQVGENYGYTF. Here the CDR3 DNA reads TGCGCCAGCAGCCAGGTCGGGGAGAACTATGGCTACACCTTC.

This clone came up once. The chain has TRBV25-1 and TRBJ2-7; a possible D gene is TRBD2 (5 bases). V dropped 8 bases and J dropped 1 base, with 9 bases sitting between them. From germline, CDR1 is MGHDK and CDR2 SYGVNS. This CDR3 is 12 amino acids long. This CDR3 reads CASGPGSYEQYF. The CDR3 DNA follows: TGTGCCAGCGGGCCGGGGTCCTACGAGCAGTACTTC.

This chain uses TRBV6-5 with TRBJ1-1; D remains unclear. The CDR3 is 13 amino acids. V was trimmed by 4 bases and J by 6 bases, leaving 12 bases between them. Germline assignment: CDR1 MNHEY and CDR2 SVGAGI. CDR3 protein: CASSSTDQAEAFF. For the CDR3, the DNA is TGTGCCAGCAGTTCGACCGACCAGGCTGAAGCTTTCTTT.

V is TRBV19 and J is TRBJ2-3; TRBD1 agrees at 9 bases. Germline CDR1 reads LNHDA; CDR2 reads SQIVND (reference sequence). V was clipped by 7 bases and J by 6 bases; unmatched bases: 11. This CDR3 has 15 residues. This CDR3 is CASNTRGTGKDTQYF. The DNA for the CDR3 is TGTGCCAGTAACACTAGGGGGACAGGGAAGGATACGCAGTATTTT. The full variable domain, completed using reference TRBV19 and TRBJ2-3, is DGGITQSPKYLFRKEGQNVTLSCEQNLNHDAMYWYRQDPGQGLRLIYYSQIVNDFQKGDIAEGYSVSREKKESFPLTVTSAQKNPTAFYLCASNTRGTGKDTQYFGPGTRLTVL.

The chain is built from TRBV13 and TRBJ2-3; 7 nucleotides line up with TRBD2. The V gene end was trimmed by 1 base and the J gene end by 1 base; junction bases not matched to a gene: 2. This CDR3 comprises 15 residues. CDR1 and CDR2 (germline): PRHDT, FYEKMQ (reference sequence). In nucleotides, the CDR3 is TGTGCCAGCAGCTTAGTGGCGGGGGGCACAGATACGCAGTATTTT. It is translated as CASSLVAGGTDTQYF.

The gene calls are TRBV6-5 and TRBJ1-4, with unresolved D. The CDR3 has 16 amino acids. V shed 4 bases and J shed 0 bases, with 12 bases lying between them. The germline gives CDR1 MNHEY, CDR2 SVGAGI. This chain's CDR3 is CASSSILRATNEKLFF. In DNA form, the CDR3 reads TGTGCCAGCAGTTCGATTTTGAGGGCAACTAATGAAAAACTGTTTTTT.

The chain uses TRBV28 and TRBJ2-5; 9 bases are a match to TRBD1. The CDR3 consists of 17 residues. The trim removed 1 base at V and 5 bases at J, leaving 11 bases unmatched. Germline V gene data show CDR1 as MDHEN and CDR2 as SYDVKM. The CDR3 region is CASSLSGDRAPRETQYF. DNA for the CDR3: TGTGCCAGCAGTTTATCCGGGGACAGGGCACCTCGGGAGACCCAGTACTTC.